This entry lists 9 T cell receptor beta chains sequenced from one sample in a study of blood T cell repertoires in COVID-19. Repertoires were generated with immunoSEQ multiplex PCR, while TCRdb's copy carries only in-frame clones and drops some. Here the sample spans under 450,000 clones, around 88% being singletons. The sample consisted of peripheral blood. Source of these receptors: a woman in her forties or fifties with COVID-19, enrolled during active disease.

V and J are TRBV24-1 and TRBJ2-3; D may be TRBD1 (6 bases). The germline V gene encodes CDR1 KGHDR and CDR2 SFDVKD. Trimming removed 4 bases at V and 1 base at J, with 8 bases between. The CDR3 contains 14 residues. The CDR3 loop reads CATSEAGGTDTQYF. The CDR3 DNA is TGTGCCACCAGTGAGGCAGGGGGCACAGATACGCAGTATTTT.

The gene calls are TRBV28 and TRBJ1-1; D perhaps matches TRBD1 (6 bases). Germline loops: CDR1 MDHEN, CDR2 SYDVKM. Trimming took 5 bases from V and 0 from J, leaving 25 bases between them. The CDR3 length is 19 residues. As DNA, the CDR3 is TGTGCCAGCAGTACCCTCAGGGGACCTGACACCTTAATGAACACTGAAGCTTTCTTT. It yields the protein CASSTLRGPDTLMNTEAFF.

The count of this clone is one. The rearrangement uses TRBV2 and TRBJ2-4; D is possibly TRBD2 (6 bases). Per the germline V gene, CDR1 is SNHLY and CDR2 is FYNNEI. The CDR3 runs to 12 residues. V dropped 7 bases and J dropped 8 bases, with 12 bases sitting between them. DNA of the CDR3: TGTGCCAGCAACGGAGGGTACGACATTCAGTACTTC. This sequence encodes CASNGGYDIQYF.

The rearrangement uses TRBV19 and TRBJ2-3, with 9 bases matching TRBD1. The length of the CDR3 is 14 residues. The junction had 5 bases not matched to a gene; V was cut back by 3 bases and J by 7 bases. Germline assignment: CDR1 LNHDA and CDR2 SQIVND (reference sequence). DNA of the CDR3: TGTGCCAGTAGTATTGGACAGGGGCAAAATACGCAGTATTTT. Amino acid sequence: CASSIGQGQNTQYF.

The CDR3: CASSSKTSREQYF. In DNA form, the CDR3 reads TGTGCCAGCAGTTCGAAGACTAGCAGAGAGCAGTACTTC. The chain couples TRBV12-3 or TRBV12-4 to TRBJ2-7; 7 bases fit TRBD2. V shed 4 bases, J shed 7 bases, and the junction held 7 bases outside the gene matches. The CDR3 has 13 residues.

This clone was seen a handful of times. The V and J genes are TRBV2 and TRBJ1-1; 9 bases map to TRBD1. The CDR3 has 15 residues. Germline V gene sequence: CDR1 SNHLY, CDR2 FYNNEI. After removal of 7 bases from V and 6 bases from J, the junction contained 12 bases not matched to a gene. In DNA, the CDR3 is TGTGCCAGCACCCTAGGGGGACAGGGAAGGTCTGAAGCTTTCTTT. Its protein product is CASTLGGQGRSEAFF.

The V call is TRBV2, the J call TRBJ2-7; D gene uncertain. The V end lost 8 bases, the J end lost 0 bases, and 11 bases lay between the germline ends. The CDR3 is 13 residues long. CDR1 and CDR2 (germline): SNHLY, FYNNEI. CDR3 DNA sequence: TGTGCCAGCCAGGAAGCTAACTCCTACGAGCAGTACTTC. The encoded protein is CASQEANSYEQYF.

J is TRBJ1-1 and V is TRBV5-1; unclear D gene. This CDR3 is 15 amino acids long. Trimming left V 0 bases short and J 0 bases short, with 9 bases between. CDR1 and CDR2 (germline): SGHRS, YFSETQ. The CDR3 region has the DNA TGCGCCAGCAGCTTGGTTGCGGGGATGAACACTGAAGCTTTCTTT. It codes for CASSLVAGMNTEAFF.

The V call is TRBV5-3, the J call TRBJ1-1, with a tentative D call TRBD1 (5 bases). TRBV5-3 counts as an open reading frame of uncertain function. The CDR3 is made up of 16 amino acids. The V and J ends lost 5 bases and 3 bases respectively, with 20 bases between them. CDR3 nucleotide sequence: TGTGCCAGAAGTCAGACCACGGGACTCCCGGACACTGAAGCTTTCTTT. Its translation is CARSQTTGLPDTEAFF.